The clone carrying this T cell receptor beta chain appeared many times. Its target is not known. The sample originates from a study of T cells in Graves' hyperthyroidism and ophthalmopathy. Study-level findings and limits: Blood also held most thyroid clonotypes expanded beyond 0.001. A 13 V-J model separated ophthalmopathy from stable hyperthyroidism.

Using RNA transcripts as the source, TCR beta CDR3 regions were amplified. When the TCR CDR3 underwent first-round RT-PCR, the HTBI primer set was used. TCRdb processed the multiplex PCR reads anew with MiXCR; each CDR3 protein has one entry. The repertoire holds 330,000 or so distinct CDR3 sequences, with around 20% as singletons. The sequence came from a man aged 45-65 years with Graves' ophthalmopathy. The sequenced sample consisted of blood.

CDR3: CSARDQSSTDTQYF. In DNA form, the CDR3 reads TGCAGTGCTCGGGACCAATCCTCCACAGATACGCAGTATTTT. The rearrangement links TRBV20-1 to TRBJ2-3; either TRBD1 or TRBD2 may fit D (5 bases each). This CDR3 comprises 14 residues. Deletions cut 5 bases from V and 2 bases from J, with 14 bases between. Germline V gene lookup returns CDR1 DFQATT and CDR2 SNEGSKA (reference sequence).